This T cell receptor beta chain was profiled in a study of vaccination and CD4 T cells after COVID-19. This clonotype showed up just a few times. The antigen remains undetermined. An Oncomine TCR Beta short-read assay was used to sequence the DNA from cultured CD4+ T cells. TCRdb re-called the PCR reads with MiXCR, one entry per CDR3 protein. This repertoire shows some 21,000 distinct CDR3 sequences, approximately 52% found once; its top ten account for 9.6%. There are 20 residues in the CDR3. The V gene end was trimmed by 5 bases and the J gene end by 6 bases; junction bases not matched to a gene: 18. CDR1 and CDR2 (germline): SGHVS, FNYEAQ. The treatment was: roughly 10-day PBMC culture with coronavirus spike peptide pools or control peptides (ViraFEST assay).

The receptor comes from a human donor who had recovered from COVID-19. Sequencing was done on a sample of CD4+ T cells from blood, cultured in vitro. V and J are TRBV7-6 and TRBJ2-3, with 15 bases matching TRBD2. Here the CDR3 DNA reads TGTGCCAGCAGCCTCCCGATGGGACTAGCGGGGGGACGGGGTTTGGATACGCAGTATTTT. It encodes CASSLPMGLAGGRGLDTQYF.